This T cell receptor (beta chain) was obtained from a study of T-cell reconstitution after alpha-beta-depleted transplantation in children. This clonotype showed up just a few times. A TCRbeta library incorporating unique molecular identifiers was prepared. MiXCR, run by TCRdb on the PCR reads, gives a single entry per CDR3 protein. There are approximately 510,000 distinct CDR3 sequences in the sample; about 17% occur only once, and 3% to 4% lies in the top ten. V was cut by 4 bases and J by 2 bases, with 8 bases left in between. CDR1 is SNHLY and CDR2 is FYNNEI in the germline V gene. The CDR3 covers 13 residues.

Specimen: PBMCs from the stem cell graft donor, collected from the stem cell graft. The chain couples TRBV2 to TRBJ1-1; the D is unclear. This clonotype was sampled from a human donor who donated a stem cell graft to a child with acute lymphoblastic leukemia. The DNA of the CDR3 is TGTGCCAGCAGTGTACTCCCAAACACTGAAGCTTTCTTT. This codes for CASSVLPNTEAFF. The complete variable domain, with remaining parts taken from reference TRBV2 and TRBJ1-1, reads EPEVTQTPSHQVTQMGQEVILRCVPISNHLYFYWYRQILGQKVEFLVSFYNNEISEKSEIFDDQFSVERPDGSNFTLKIRSTKLEDSAMYFCASSVLPNTEAFFGQGTRLTVV.